Shown below are 25 T cell receptor beta chains from a single sample sequenced in a study of monozygotic twins with inflammatory bowel disease. Following a re-call of the 5' RACE reads, TCRdb has one entry per CDR3 protein and lacks DNA. Across 330,000 or so distinct CDR3 sequences, the top ten clones capture roughly 2% of the sample. The sample was blood. Receptors originate from a human donor with ulcerative colitis or Crohn's disease, or a healthy co-twin of an affected twin (not recorded which).

J is TRBJ2-2 and V is TRBV19; absent DNA, TCRdb's TRBD1 call cannot be checked. CDR1 is LNHDA, CDR2 SQIVND, per germline (reference sequence). This CDR3 contains 17 residues. CDR3 sequence: CATSLGAQGVNTGELFF.

The rearrangement uses TRBV7-2 and TRBJ1-2. This CDR3 comprises 14 residues. Germline V CDR1 and CDR2: SGHTA, FQGNSA. The CDR3 spells CASSVVRGAHGYTF.

The chain has TRBV5-1 and TRBJ2-3; the D gene TCRdb calls, TRBD1, cannot be checked with no DNA. The CDR3 spans 14 residues. CDR1 is SGHRS and CDR2 is YFSETQ in the germline V gene. CDR3 region: CASSLRQSTDTQYF.

CDR3 in amino acids: CASSLDRGGYGYTF. The chain is built from TRBV5-1 and TRBJ1-2. The germline CDR1 and CDR2 sequences are SGHRS and YFSETQ. This CDR3 region has 14 residues. The full variable domain, in which reference TRBV5-1 and TRBJ1-2 provide the parts outside the CDR3, is KAGVTQTPRYLIKTRGQQVTLSCSPISGHRSVSWYQQTPGQGLQFLFEYFSETQRNKGNFPGRFSGRQFSNSRSEMNVSTLELGDSALYLCASSLDRGGYGYTFGSGTRLTVV.

J is TRBJ2-3 and V is TRBV20-1; as DNA is missing, the TRBD2 call by TCRdb cannot be tested. There are 14 residues in the CDR3. In germline, CDR1 is DFQATT, CDR2 SNEGSKA (reference sequence). The CDR3 is CSARGAGRQDTQYF.

J is TRBJ2-2 and V is TRBV4-3. The CDR3 has 15 amino acids. The germline CDR1 and CDR2 sequences are LGHNA and YSLEER. The CDR3 sequence: CASSQDLAGKREVFF.

The CDR3 protein is CSATRTGTGVTYEQYF. The chain recombines TRBV20-1 with TRBJ2-7; without DNA, the TCRdb call of TRBD1 cannot be checked. The germline CDR1 and CDR2 sequences are DFQATT and SNEGSKA (reference sequence). CDR3 size: 16 residues.

This sequence joins TRBV4-3 and TRBJ2-1; TCRdb returns TRBD2, unconfirmable since there is no DNA. Looked up from germline, CDR1 is LGHNA and CDR2 is YSLEER. The CDR3 is made up of 19 amino acids. The CDR3 loop is CASSQVASGGNQKNNEQFF.

The chain carries TRBV13 and TRBJ1-6; TCRdb picks TRBD1, but there is no DNA to check that call. CDR1 is PRHDT and CDR2 is FYEKMQ in the germline V gene (reference sequence). The CDR3 is 14 amino acids. The CDR3 is CASSLRTLNSPLHF.

This chain joins TRBV10-3 and TRBJ1-5. This CDR3 region has 14 residues. The V gene's germline CDR1 is ENHRY and CDR2 SYGVKD. The CDR3 sequence: CAIRGEVTNQPQHF.

V usage is TRBV7-2 and J usage is TRBJ1-1. The CDR3 runs 14 residues. CDR1 and CDR2 from the germline V gene are SGHTA and FQGNSA. The CDR3 is CASTPNPGPSAAFF.

CDR3: CATTPVQGNTEAFF. This chain uses TRBV15 with TRBJ1-1; the D call from TCRdb, TRBD1, cannot be confirmed without DNA. Looked up from germline, CDR1 is LNHNV and CDR2 is YYDKDF (reference sequence). The CDR3 loop spans 14 amino acids.

V gene TRBV6-2 or TRBV6-3 combines with J gene TRBJ1-5; lacking DNA, the TRBD1 call made by TCRdb goes unchecked. This CDR3 is 15 amino acids long. The V gene's germline CDR1 is MNHEY and CDR2 SVGEGT. CDR3 amino acids: CASTGTGTSNQPQHF.

The chain employs TRBV20-1 and TRBJ2-3; no DNA is available, so the TRBD2 call from TCRdb remains unchecked. Germline CDR1 and CDR2: DFQATT and SNEGSKA (reference sequence). The CDR3 contains 14 residues. Here the CDR3 reads CSANRGGSADTQYF.

The CDR3 region is CSARDETGGLPSTDTQYF. The rearrangement joins TRBV20-1 to TRBJ2-3; TCRdb indicates TRBD1, and absent DNA this call remains unverified. There are 18 residues in the CDR3. CDR1 is DFQATT, CDR2 SNEGSKA, per germline (reference sequence).

This sequence joins TRBV20-1 and TRBJ2-7; TCRdb's D call, TRBD1, is unchecked because there is no DNA. This CDR3 contains 12 residues. Germline V gene lookup returns CDR1 DFQATT and CDR2 SNEGSKA (reference sequence). CDR3 sequence reads: CSARVGTEKQYF.

The V call is TRBV18, the J call TRBJ2-4. This CDR3 has 13 residues. Germline CDR1 reads KGHSH; CDR2 reads LQKENI. The CDR3 protein is CASSPVETNIQYF.

The chain carries TRBV30 and TRBJ1-4; the D call from TCRdb, TRBD1, cannot be confirmed without DNA. The V gene's germline CDR1 is GTSNPN and CDR2 SVGIG (reference sequence). The CDR3 runs to 15 residues. This CDR3 reads CAWSVLTGVNEKLFF.

This chain links TRBV11-2 with TRBJ2-1; the D gene TCRdb calls, TRBD1, cannot be checked with no DNA. The CDR3 sequence is 13 residues long. CDR1 is SGHAT, CDR2 FQNNGV, per germline. The CDR3 loop reads CASRQGTWGEQFF.

Here the CDR3 reads CASSSRQGSNSPLHF. The gene calls are TRBV5-5 and TRBJ1-6; there is no DNA to check the TCRdb D call of TRBD1. This CDR3 has 15 amino acids. Germline V lookup: CDR1 SGHKS, CDR2 YYEKEE (reference sequence).

This chain links TRBV29-1 with TRBJ1-4. CDR1 is SQVTM and CDR2 is ANQGSEA in the germline V gene. This CDR3 is 11 amino acids long. The chain's CDR3 is CSVQGDEKLFF.

The rearrangement uses TRBV28 and TRBJ2-7. The CDR3 runs to 12 residues. Per germline, CDR1 MDHEN and CDR2 SYDVKM. The CDR3 loop is CASRSKSYEQYF.

The V call is TRBV2, the J call TRBJ2-1. The CDR3 length is 13 residues. Germline assignment: CDR1 SNHLY and CDR2 FYNNEI. CDR3 protein: CASSAFSYNEQFF.

The V call is TRBV20-1, the J call TRBJ2-5; without DNA, the TCRdb call of TRBD2 cannot be checked. The germline V gene has CDR1 DFQATT and CDR2 SNEGSKA (reference sequence). The CDR3 runs to 14 residues. This CDR3 is CSASLTSGKETQYF.

The V call is TRBV6-2 or TRBV6-3, the J call TRBJ2-1. The CDR3 spans 13 residues. Germline-derived CDR1 and CDR2 are MNHEY and SVGEGT. CDR3 residues: CASTLMRYNEQFF.